These 19 T cell receptor beta chains originate from one sample sequenced in a study of blood T cell repertoires in COVID-19 (dated by TCRdb to about 2020). The protocol used for the library was the immunoSEQ multiplex PCR assay. Entries here come from immuneACCESS through TCRdb and include only in-frame sequences with V and J called. Some clones fail to appear in such tables; in the studies checked, an unresolved V gene covers under half of the shortfall, and the cause of the remainder is unknown. The sample table lists a few hundred thousand clones, around 82% of them with a count of one. 3% to 3.5% of the sample goes to the ten largest clones. The sample comprised peripheral blood. These TCRs come from a woman aged 25 to 39 who had recovered from COVID-19.

This clone was picked up a small number of times. The chain joins TRBV4-2 to TRBJ2-2; 8 bases agree with TRBD2. The CDR3 is 14 amino acids. Germline V lookup: CDR1 LGHNA, CDR2 YNFKEQ. V lost 8 bases to trimming and J lost 3 bases; unmatched junction nucleotides: 5. In DNA, the CDR3 is TGTGCCAGCGCCAGCGGGAGTGACACCGGGGAGCTGTTTTTT. Translated: CASASGSDTGELFF.

This clone was recorded once. This chain connects TRBV4-1 to TRBJ2-7, with no clear D. The length of the CDR3 is 12 residues. Trimming left V 0 bases short and J 4 bases short, with 4 bases between. Germline lookup yields CDR1 MGHRA and CDR2 YSYEKL. The CDR3: CASSQDPYEQYF. The DNA of the CDR3 is TGCGCCAGCAGCCAAGATCCGTACGAGCAGTACTTC.

V gene TRBV5-4 combines with J gene TRBJ1-2, with 7 bases that match TRBD1. Germline CDR1 is SGHNT and CDR2 is YYREEE (reference sequence). V lost 4 bases and J lost 6; bases outside the gene matches: 12. The CDR3 spans 15 residues. This CDR3 is CASSLHGTAHNGYTF. In DNA, the CDR3 is TGTGCCAGCAGCCTACACGGGACAGCACACAATGGCTACACCTTC.

The rearrangement uses TRBV5-1 and TRBJ1-2; D call uncertain. The CDR3 runs to 14 residues. V was trimmed by 4 bases and J by 4 bases, leaving 14 bases between them. CDR1 and CDR2 from the germline V gene are SGHRS and YFSETQ. The CDR3 DNA sequence: TGCGCCAGCAGCCCTCGGGAAGGCAGCTATGGCTACACCTTC. Protein: CASSPREGSYGYTF. The full variable domain, rest sourced from reference TRBV5-1 and TRBJ1-2, is KAGVTQTPRYLIKTRGQQVTLSCSPISGHRSVSWYQQTPGQGLQFLFEYFSETQRNKGNFPGRFSGRQFSNSRSEMNVSTLELGDSALYLCASSPREGSYGYTFGSGTRLTVV.

The chain couples TRBV19 to TRBJ1-5; 11 nucleotides agree with TRBD1. The CDR3 extends over 15 amino acids. CDR1 is LNHDA, CDR2 SQIVND, per germline (reference sequence). The trim removed 9 bases at V and 8 bases at J, leaving 12 bases unmatched. The CDR3 loop is CASTTGTGGREPQHF. The CDR3 DNA reads TGTGCCAGCACTACCGGGACAGGGGGAAGGGAGCCCCAGCATTTT.

V is TRBV27 and J is TRBJ2-3; D is perhaps TRBD1 (5 bases). The CDR3 has 14 amino acids. Germline CDR1 is MNHEY and CDR2 is SMNVEV (reference sequence). V was shortened by 6 bases and J by 0 bases, with 10 bases between the two germline ends. The CDR3 coding sequence is TGTGCCAGCAGCCTTACAGGTAGCACAGATACGCAGTATTTT. Translating it yields CASSLTGSTDTQYF.

The chain links TRBV27 to TRBJ2-5, with a possible D match to TRBD1 (6 bases). The CDR3 loop spans 14 amino acids. The germline V gene encodes CDR1 MNHEY and CDR2 SMNVEV (reference sequence). Trimming took off 3 bases at V and 3 bases at J, with 11 bases between the two ends. The CDR3 is CASSLMSGEETQYF. CDR3 sequence (DNA): TGTGCCAGCAGTTTGATGTCAGGGGAAGAGACCCAGTACTTC.

Concerning this clone: Other DNA sequences in this specimen translate into the identical CDR3. The CDR3 loop is CASSYRRGYTF. Written as DNA, the CDR3 is TGTGCCAGCAGTTACCGTAGAGGCTACACCTTC. The chain links TRBV28 to TRBJ1-2; unclear D gene. The CDR3 has 11 residues. Germline V gene data show CDR1 as MDHEN and CDR2 as SYDVKM. Trimming cost V 4 bases and J 8 bases, with 8 bases left between them.

The rearrangement joins TRBV28 to TRBJ1-2, with 7 bases identical to TRBD1. The junction had 8 bases not matched to a gene; V was cut back by 2 bases and J by 2 bases. There are 16 residues in the CDR3. The germline V gene encodes CDR1 MDHEN and CDR2 SYDVKM. Here the CDR3 reads CASSLPLSGQNYGYTF. The CDR3 coding sequence is TGTGCCAGCAGTTTACCCCTCTCGGGACAGAACTATGGCTACACCTTC.

The genes are TRBV9 and TRBJ2-1; D may be TRBD2 (5 bases). Between the trimmed V and J ends, which lost 0 bases and 2 bases, there was a span of 9 bases. In germline, CDR1 is SGDLS, CDR2 YYNGEE. The CDR3 runs 15 residues. DNA of the CDR3: TGTGCCAGCAGCGTAGGTCGGAGGCCCTACAATGAGCAGTTCTTC. Translated: CASSVGRRPYNEQFF.

V and J are TRBV5-6 and TRBJ2-7; TRBD1 agrees at 12 bases. There are 15 residues in the CDR3. After removal of 0 bases from V and 5 bases from J, the junction contained 3 bases not matched to a gene. CDR1 SGHDT and CDR2 YYEEEE come from the germline V gene. The CDR3 is CASSLAGQGANEQYF. The CDR3 DNA sequence: TGTGCCAGCAGCTTGGCGGGACAGGGGGCCAACGAGCAGTACTTC.

The rearrangement uses TRBV3-1 (or the pseudogene TRBV3-2) and TRBJ2-5; TRBD2 matches 7 bases. The V and J ends lost 9 bases and 4 bases, in that order; junction bases with no gene match: 8. Germline CDR1 is LGHDT and CDR2 is YNNKEL (reference sequence). The CDR3 totals 13 residues. CDR3 DNA sequence: TGTGCCAGTACAGCGGGATGGGGAGAGACCCAGTACTTC. Amino acids: CASTAGWGETQYF.

As DNA, the CDR3 is TGTGCCAGCAGCCCTAAAGCAGCGGGAGTCAACAATGAGCAGTTCTTC. It encodes CASSPKAAGVNNEQFF. The chain employs TRBV4-2 and TRBJ2-1; 8 nucleotides line up with TRBD2. This CDR3 is 16 amino acids long. Per germline, CDR1 LGHNA and CDR2 YNFKEQ. Losses at the gene ends were 4 bases for V and 5 bases for J; bases not matched to a gene: 10.

This sequence joins TRBV10-3 and TRBJ1-2, with D tentatively TRBD1 (5 bases). The CDR3 is 13 amino acids. Germline assignment: CDR1 ENHRY and CDR2 SYGVKD. The germline V and J ends were trimmed by 3 bases and 8 bases, with 13 bases remaining between them. DNA for the CDR3: TGTGCCATCAGTGACAGCAGGGCGTCCGGCTACACCTTC. The encoded protein is CAISDSRASGYTF.

This sequence joins TRBV11-2 and TRBJ2-3; a weak D match, TRBD1 (7 bases). The CDR3 runs to 15 residues. Germline lookup yields CDR1 SGHAT and CDR2 FQNNGV. V lost 6 bases to trimming and J lost 2 bases, with 15 bases between them. The CDR3 region is CASRGGTEHTDTQYF. The CDR3 nucleotides read TGTGCCAGCAGAGGCGGGACAGAGCACACAGATACGCAGTATTTT.

The rearrangement links TRBV19 to TRBJ2-1; 9 bases line up with TRBD2. CDR3 size: 16 residues. With V trimmed by 6 bases and J by 7 bases, 13 bases remained unmatched. Germline V gives CDR1 LNHDA, CDR2 SQIVND (reference sequence). CDR3 amino acids: CASSFSPGLALNEQFF. The DNA of the CDR3 is TGTGCCAGTAGCTTCAGCCCGGGACTAGCACTAAATGAGCAGTTCTTC.

This clone was counted once. The V gene is TRBV4-1, the J gene TRBJ2-7; no definite D call. Trimming removed 1 base at V and 0 bases at J, with 7 bases between. The V gene's germline CDR1 is MGHRA and CDR2 YSYEKL. This CDR3 has 14 amino acids. In nucleotides, the CDR3 is TGCGCCAGCAGCCAAGCGTCTAGCTCCTACGAGCAGTACTTC. Translation gives CASSQASSSYEQYF.

This chain links TRBV5-1 with TRBJ2-7; D gene unclear. Germline V gives CDR1 SGHRS, CDR2 YFSETQ. The V gene lost 0 bases and the J gene lost 3 bases, with 13 bases spanning the gap. CDR3 size: 15 residues. The CDR3 reads CASSLESQVSYEQYF. The CDR3 DNA sequence: TGCGCCAGCAGCTTGGAAAGCCAGGTGAGCTACGAGCAGTACTTC.

V and J are TRBV5-4 and TRBJ2-7; D uncertain. The germline V and J ends were trimmed by 4 bases and 3 bases, with 17 bases remaining between them. There are 15 residues in the CDR3. The V gene's germline CDR1 is SGHNT and CDR2 YYREEE (reference sequence). CDR3 loop: CASSDHNPPGYEQYF. CDR3 bases: TGTGCCAGCAGCGACCACAACCCACCGGGCTACGAGCAGTACTTC.